This is a list of T cell receptor beta chains from one sample in a study of control samples from healthy donors and cancer patients. Repertoires were generated with immunoSEQ multiplex PCR, while TCRdb's copy carries only in-frame clones and drops some. The data contain roughly 130,000 clones, around 90% of them singletons. The sample consisted of blood. All receptors come from a man aged 18 to 29 in good health. Each CDR3 is given with its conserved first and last residue. D genes are given only for firm matches. Rows give clone size only sometimes, using once, few, many, or a class for an expanded clone.

v_call	clone_size	j_call	d_call	cdr3_nt	cdr3_aa
TRBV5-5	.	TRBJ2-1	.	TGTGCCAGCCTTGGGACCTACAATGAGCAGTTCTTC	CASLGTYNEQFF
TRBV18	.	TRBJ1-4	.	TGTGCCAGCTCCCCCCCGGGGGAGGACCTGAGTTTT	CASSPPGEDLSF
TRBV18	few	TRBJ2-1	TRBD2	TGTGCCAGCTCATCATTAATAGCGGGCTACAATGAGCAGTTCTTC	CASSSLIAGYNEQFF
TRBV24-1	.	TRBJ2-3	TRBD2	TGTGCCACCAGTGACCCTCAGCGACTAGCGGGAGGACCAGATACGCAGTATTTT	CATSDPQRLAGGPDTQYF
TRBV9	.	TRBJ1-1	TRBD1	TGTGCCAGCAGTAGCCAGGGGGCAAACACTGAAGCTTTCTTT	CASSSQGANTEAFF
TRBV5-1	.	TRBJ2-3	.	TGCGCCAGCAGAACCGGGACAACGAACACAGATACGCAGTATTTT	CASRTGTTNTDTQYF
TRBV6-5	.	TRBJ1-1	.	TGTGCCAGCAGTTACTCGATAAGGTGGTTGACTGAAGCTTTCTTT	CASSYSIRWLTEAFF
TRBV5-1	.	TRBJ2-1	.	TGCGCCAGCAGCCCAACCCTGGCAGGGTCTGGCAATGAGCAGTTCTTC	CASSPTLAGSGNEQFF
TRBV28	.	TRBJ2-3	.	TGTGCCAGCATCCGGCAGGGCCGAGCAGATACGCAGTATTTT	CASIRQGRADTQYF
TRBV11-2	.	TRBJ2-3	TRBD2	TGTGCCAGCAGCTTAATACCCCCCCGGCTAGCGGCCACAGATACGCAGTATTTT	CASSLIPPRLAATDTQYF
TRBV29-1	.	TRBJ2-2	.	TGCAGCGTTGTGGGGGGCACCGGGGAGCTGTTTTTT	CSVVGGTGELFF
TRBV10-2	.	TRBJ1-5	TRBD1	TGCGCCAGCAGTGGGACAGGGGGTGCGGGCAATCAGCCCCAGCATTTT	CASSGTGGAGNQPQHF
TRBV19	.	TRBJ1-1	TRBD1	TGTGCCAGTAGTAGAGCCACAGGGGTAGGCACTGAAGCTTTCTTT	CASSRATGVGTEAFF
TRBV18	.	TRBJ2-3	TRBD2	TGTGCCAGCTCACCACTTGAGGGGAGGGTTGCTAATACGCAGTATTTT	CASSPLEGRVANTQYF
TRBV5-1	once	TRBJ2-3	TRBD2	TGCGCCAGCAGCCCAGCTAGCGGGAGTAGCACAGATACGCAGTATTTT	CASSPASGSSTDTQYF
TRBV5-1	.	TRBJ2-1	.	TGCGCCAGCAGCTTGGGGGCGGGACCCTACAATGAGCAGTTCTTC	CASSLGAGPYNEQFF
TRBV18	.	TRBJ2-1	.	TGTGCCAGCTCCTCGTCAGGGGCGATCTACAATGAGCAGTTCTTC	CASSSSGAIYNEQFF
TRBV4-1	.	TRBJ2-3	.	TGCGCCAGCAGCCAAGATCGGTCTAGCAACACAGATACGCAGTATTTT	CASSQDRSSNTDTQYF
TRBV2	.	TRBJ1-6	.	TGTGCCAGCCAGCAGTCCCTAAGCTCCTATAATTCACCCCTCCACTTT	CASQQSLSSYNSPLHF
TRBV19	.	TRBJ1-1	.	TGTGCCAGTATTCCCTTGGGCCGGCCCGACGGTGAAGCTTTCTTT	CASIPLGRPDGEAFF
TRBV13	.	TRBJ2-1	.	TGTGCCAGCAGCCCGTCGGGCGTCAATGAGCAGTTCTTC	CASSPSGVNEQFF
TRBV21-1	.	TRBJ1-5	.	TGTGCCAGCATCCGAGACGGGGGTAGGCAGCCCCAGCATTTT	CASIRDGGRQPQHF
TRBV24-1	.	TRBJ2-1	TRBD2	TGTGCCACCAGTGATTCGGCTAGCGGGGAAAATGAGCAGTTCTTC	CATSDSASGENEQFF
TRBV3-1/TRBV3-2	once	TRBJ2-3	TRBD1	TGTGCCTTCGGACAGGGGGCTGGAGATACGCAGTATTTT	CAFGQGAGDTQYF
TRBV4-1	.	TRBJ1-2	.	TGCGCCAGCAGCCAAGATAGTGGCACAGGGATAGGCTACACCTTC	CASSQDSGTGIGYTF
TRBV19	.	TRBJ1-1	TRBD1	TGTGCCAGTAGTCCAGGACAGGGCGGGTTCGCTGAAGCTTTCTTT	CASSPGQGGFAEAFF
TRBV7-9	.	TRBJ1-1	.	TGTGCCAGCACCTTAGGGGAGAACACTGAAGCTTTCTTT	CASTLGENTEAFF
TRBV18	.	TRBJ1-1	.	TGTGCCAGCTCACCCGACAACACTGAAGCTTTCTTT	CASSPDNTEAFF
TRBV5-1	.	TRBJ1-2	.	TGCGCCAGCAGCCCAACCGCCAACTATGGCTACACCTTC	CASSPTANYGYTF
TRBV5-3	once	TRBJ2-4	.	TGTGCCAGAAGCTTTACTCTCCTAGGAAACATTCAGTACTTC	CARSFTLLGNIQYF
TRBV9	.	TRBJ1-6	.	TGTGCCAGCAGCGAGGGTGGCAATTCACCCCTCCACTTT	CASSEGGNSPLHF
TRBV11-2	.	TRBJ1-3	TRBD1	TGTGCCAGCAGCACCGGGACAGCACTTGGAAACACCATATATTTT	CASSTGTALGNTIYF
TRBV2	.	TRBJ2-4	TRBD1	TGTGCCAGCAGTGAAGGATATCGGACAGGGCACATTCAGTACTTC	CASSEGYRTGHIQYF
TRBV6-5	.	TRBJ2-1	.	TGTGCCACCACGGCGAGGGGTATCCACCCCGGGGAGCAGTTCTTC	CATTARGIHPGEQFF
TRBV14	.	TRBJ1-4	.	TGTGCCAGCAGCCCAACTACTGGAGCACTGTTTTTT	CASSPTTGALFF
TRBV11-2	.	TRBJ1-4	.	TGTGCCAGCAGCCCAGGGACGTCCTCGGGGGAAAAACTGTTTTTT	CASSPGTSSGEKLFF
TRBV19	.	TRBJ2-5	.	TGTGCCAGTAGTAATGGGTACCAAGAGACCCAGTACTTC	CASSNGYQETQYF
TRBV4-2	.	TRBJ2-5	TRBD1	TGTGCCAGCAGCCAAGAAGTAAAGACAGGGTGGCAAGAGACCCAGTACTTC	CASSQEVKTGWQETQYF
TRBV2	.	TRBJ2-3	TRBD1	TGTGCCAGCACAGGACAGGCGACAGATACGCAGTATTTT	CASTGQATDTQYF
TRBV19	.	TRBJ2-1	TRBD2	TGTGCCAGTAGTCGGGGGACTAGCTGGGCCAATGAGCAGTTCTTC	CASSRGTSWANEQFF
TRBV24-1	.	TRBJ2-5	.	TGTGCCACCAGTGACCACACAGAGACCCAGTACTTC	CATSDHTETQYF
TRBV10-2	few	TRBJ1-5	.	TGCGCCAGCAGTGAGTTAAATCAGCCCCAGCATTTT	CASSELNQPQHF
TRBV7-2	.	TRBJ1-1	.	TGTGCCAGCAGCCAGAGTCCGGGACGGAGAGAATCAATGAACACTGAAGCTTTCTTT	CASSQSPGRRESMNTEAFF
TRBV19	.	TRBJ2-3	.	TGTGCCAGTAGTATGGGGAGTAGCACAGATACGCAGTATTTT	CASSMGSSTDTQYF
TRBV5-5	.	TRBJ1-1	.	TGTGCCAGCAGCTTGGACGAGCGGTATCATAGATCCGAAGCTTTCTTT	CASSLDERYHRSEAFF